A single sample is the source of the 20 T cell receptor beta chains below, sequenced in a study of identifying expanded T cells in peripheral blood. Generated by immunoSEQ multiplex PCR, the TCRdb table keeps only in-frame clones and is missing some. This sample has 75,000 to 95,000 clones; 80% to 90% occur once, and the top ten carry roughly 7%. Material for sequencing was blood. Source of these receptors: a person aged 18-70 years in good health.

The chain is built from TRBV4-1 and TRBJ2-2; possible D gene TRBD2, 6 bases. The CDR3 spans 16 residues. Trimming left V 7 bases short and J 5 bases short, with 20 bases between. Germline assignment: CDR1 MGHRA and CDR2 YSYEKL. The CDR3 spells CASNPAGGETTGELFF. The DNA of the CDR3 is TGCGCCAGCAATCCCGCAGGCGGGGAGACGACCGGGGAGCTGTTTTTT.

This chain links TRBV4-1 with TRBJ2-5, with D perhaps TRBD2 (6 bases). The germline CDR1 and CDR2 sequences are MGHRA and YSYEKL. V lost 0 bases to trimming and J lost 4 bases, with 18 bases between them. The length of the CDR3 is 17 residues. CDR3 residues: CASSQDSGRSGGETQYF. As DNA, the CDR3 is TGCGCCAGCAGCCAAGATAGCGGCAGGAGTGGAGGAGAGACCCAGTACTTC.

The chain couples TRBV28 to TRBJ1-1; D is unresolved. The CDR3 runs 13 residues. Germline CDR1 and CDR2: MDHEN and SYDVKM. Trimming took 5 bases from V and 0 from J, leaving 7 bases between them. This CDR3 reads CASSPGVNTEAFF. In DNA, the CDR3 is TGTGCCAGCAGTCCGGGAGTGAACACTGAAGCTTTCTTT.

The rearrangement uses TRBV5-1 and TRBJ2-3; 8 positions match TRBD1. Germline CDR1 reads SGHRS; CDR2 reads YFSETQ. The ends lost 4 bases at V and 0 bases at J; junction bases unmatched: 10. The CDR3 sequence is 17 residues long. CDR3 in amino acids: CASSPGPGGSSTDTQYF. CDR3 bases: TGCGCCAGCAGCCCGGGGCCAGGGGGCTCTAGCACAGATACGCAGTATTTT. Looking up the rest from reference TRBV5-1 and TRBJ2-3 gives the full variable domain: KAGVTQTPRYLIKTRGQQVTLSCSPISGHRSVSWYQQTPGQGLQFLFEYFSETQRNKGNFPGRFSGRQFSNSRSEMNVSTLELGDSALYLCASSPGPGGSSTDTQYFGPGTRLTVL.

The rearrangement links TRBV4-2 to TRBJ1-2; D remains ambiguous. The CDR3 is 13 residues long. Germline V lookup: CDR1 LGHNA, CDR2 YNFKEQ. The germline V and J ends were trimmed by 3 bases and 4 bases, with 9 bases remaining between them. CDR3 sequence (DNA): TGTGCCAGCAGCCAGGTGGAGAGCTATGGCTACACCTTC. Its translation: CASSQVESYGYTF.

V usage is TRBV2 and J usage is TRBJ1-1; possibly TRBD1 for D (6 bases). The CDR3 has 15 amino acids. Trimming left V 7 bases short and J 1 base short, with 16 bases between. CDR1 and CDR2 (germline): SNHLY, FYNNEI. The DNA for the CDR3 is TGTGCCAGCACCCGGGGGGGGGCCCGGAACACTGAAGCTTTCTTT. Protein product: CASTRGGARNTEAFF.

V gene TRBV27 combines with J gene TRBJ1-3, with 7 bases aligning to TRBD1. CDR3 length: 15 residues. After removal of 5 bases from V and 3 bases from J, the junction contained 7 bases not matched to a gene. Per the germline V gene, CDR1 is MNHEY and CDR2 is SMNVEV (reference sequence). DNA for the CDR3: TGTGCCAGCAGTCCCTCCAGGGGGGTTGGAAACACCATATATTTT. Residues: CASSPSRGVGNTIYF.

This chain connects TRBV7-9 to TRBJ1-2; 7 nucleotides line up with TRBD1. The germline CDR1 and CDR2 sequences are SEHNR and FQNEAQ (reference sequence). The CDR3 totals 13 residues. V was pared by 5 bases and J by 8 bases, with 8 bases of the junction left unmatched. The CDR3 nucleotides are TGTGCCAGCAGCCCCGACAGGGAAGGAGGCTACACCTTC. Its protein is CASSPDREGGYTF. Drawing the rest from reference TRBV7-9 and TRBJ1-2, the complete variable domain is DTGVSQNPRHKITKRGQNVTFRCDPISEHNRLYWYRQTLGQGPEFLTYFQNEAQLEKSRLLSDRFSAERPKGSFSTLEIQRTEQGDSAMYLCASSPDREGGYTFGSGTRLTVV.

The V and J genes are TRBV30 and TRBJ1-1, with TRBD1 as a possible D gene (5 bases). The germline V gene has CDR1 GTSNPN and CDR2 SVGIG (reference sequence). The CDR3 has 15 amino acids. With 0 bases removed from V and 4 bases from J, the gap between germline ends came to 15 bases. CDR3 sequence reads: CAWSVYGAQGTEAFF. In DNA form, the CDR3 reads TGTGCCTGGAGTGTATATGGGGCGCAGGGCACTGAAGCTTTCTTT.

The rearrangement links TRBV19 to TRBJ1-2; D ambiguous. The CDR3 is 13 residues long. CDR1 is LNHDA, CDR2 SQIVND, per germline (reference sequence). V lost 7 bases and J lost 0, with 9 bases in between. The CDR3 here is CASNERANYGYTF. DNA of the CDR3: TGTGCCAGTAATGAGCGTGCTAACTATGGCTACACCTTC.

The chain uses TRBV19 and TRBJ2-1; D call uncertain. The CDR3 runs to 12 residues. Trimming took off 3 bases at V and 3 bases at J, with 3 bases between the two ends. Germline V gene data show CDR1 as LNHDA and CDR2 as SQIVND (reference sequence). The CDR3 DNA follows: TGTGCCAGTAGTATGGGCTACAATGAGCAGTTCTTC. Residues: CASSMGYNEQFF.

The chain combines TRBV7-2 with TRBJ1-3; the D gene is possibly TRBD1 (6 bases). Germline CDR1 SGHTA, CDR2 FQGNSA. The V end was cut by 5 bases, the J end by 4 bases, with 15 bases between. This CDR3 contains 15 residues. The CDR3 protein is CASSASGAGGNTIYF. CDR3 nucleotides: TGTGCCAGCAGCGCGTCAGGGGCGGGGGGAAACACCATATATTTT. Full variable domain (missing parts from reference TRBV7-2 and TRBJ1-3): GAGVSQSPSNKVTEKGKDVELRCDPISGHTALYWYRQSLGQGLEFLIYFQGNSAPDKSGLPSDRFSAERTGGSVSTLTIQRTQQEDSAVYLCASSASGAGGNTIYFGEGSWLTVV.

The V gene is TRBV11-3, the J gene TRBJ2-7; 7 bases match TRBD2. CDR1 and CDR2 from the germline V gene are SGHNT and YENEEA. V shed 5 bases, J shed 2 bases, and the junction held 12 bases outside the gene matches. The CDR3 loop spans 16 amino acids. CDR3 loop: CASSPKAGQPPYEQYF. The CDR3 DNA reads TGTGCCAGCAGCCCCAAAGCGGGGCAACCCCCCTACGAGCAGTACTTC.

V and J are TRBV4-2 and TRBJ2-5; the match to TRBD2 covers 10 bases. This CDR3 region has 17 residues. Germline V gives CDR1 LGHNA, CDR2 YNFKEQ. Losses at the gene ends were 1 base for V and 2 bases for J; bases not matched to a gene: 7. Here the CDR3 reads CASSQVALAGDQETQYF. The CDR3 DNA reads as TGTGCCAGCAGCCAAGTGGCGCTAGCGGGAGATCAAGAGACCCAGTACTTC.

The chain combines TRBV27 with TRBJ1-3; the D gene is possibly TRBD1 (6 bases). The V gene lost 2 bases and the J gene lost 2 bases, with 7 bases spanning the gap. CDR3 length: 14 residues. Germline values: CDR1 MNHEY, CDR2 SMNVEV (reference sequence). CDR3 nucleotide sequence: TGTGCCAGCAGTTTAAGGGGGACTGGAAACACCATATATTTT. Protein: CASSLRGTGNTIYF.

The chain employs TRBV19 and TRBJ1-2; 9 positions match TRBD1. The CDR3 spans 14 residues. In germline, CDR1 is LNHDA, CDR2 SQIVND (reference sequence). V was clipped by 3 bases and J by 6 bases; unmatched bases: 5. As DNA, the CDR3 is TGTGCCAGTAGTATCGGGGACAGGGAGGATGGCTACACCTTC. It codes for CASSIGDREDGYTF. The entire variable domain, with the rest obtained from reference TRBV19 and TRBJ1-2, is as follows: DGGITQSPKYLFRKEGQNVTLSCEQNLNHDAMYWYRQDPGQGLRLIYYSQIVNDFQKGDIAEGYSVSREKKESFPLTVTSAQKNPTAFYLCASSIGDREDGYTFGSGTRLTVV.

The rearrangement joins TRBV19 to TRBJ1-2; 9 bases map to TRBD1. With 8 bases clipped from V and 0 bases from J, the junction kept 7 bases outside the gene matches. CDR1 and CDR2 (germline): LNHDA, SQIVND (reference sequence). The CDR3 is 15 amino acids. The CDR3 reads CASYDRGNSNYGYTF. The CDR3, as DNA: TGTGCCAGTTATGACAGGGGGAATTCTAACTATGGCTACACCTTC.

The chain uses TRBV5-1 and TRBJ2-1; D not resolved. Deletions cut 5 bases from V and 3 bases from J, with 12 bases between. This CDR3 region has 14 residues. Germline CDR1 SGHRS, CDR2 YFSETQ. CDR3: CASRRREDYNEQFF. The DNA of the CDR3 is TGCGCCAGCAGGCGGAGAGAGGACTACAATGAGCAGTTCTTC.

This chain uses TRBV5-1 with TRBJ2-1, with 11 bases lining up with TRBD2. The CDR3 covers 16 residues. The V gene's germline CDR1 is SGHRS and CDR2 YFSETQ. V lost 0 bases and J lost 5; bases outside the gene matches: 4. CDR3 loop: CASSLGGLAVNNEQFF. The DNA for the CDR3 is TGCGCCAGCAGCTTGGGGGGACTAGCGGTTAACAATGAGCAGTTCTTC.

CDR3 sequence (DNA): TGTGCCAGCAGGGCAGGGAACACTGAAGCTTTCTTT. Translated, it gives CASRAGNTEAFF. The chain joins TRBV7-9 to TRBJ1-1; the D is unclear. CDR3 length equals 12 residues. Trimming took 6 bases from V and 1 from J, leaving 6 bases between them. Germline values: CDR1 SEHNR, CDR2 FQNEAQ (reference sequence).